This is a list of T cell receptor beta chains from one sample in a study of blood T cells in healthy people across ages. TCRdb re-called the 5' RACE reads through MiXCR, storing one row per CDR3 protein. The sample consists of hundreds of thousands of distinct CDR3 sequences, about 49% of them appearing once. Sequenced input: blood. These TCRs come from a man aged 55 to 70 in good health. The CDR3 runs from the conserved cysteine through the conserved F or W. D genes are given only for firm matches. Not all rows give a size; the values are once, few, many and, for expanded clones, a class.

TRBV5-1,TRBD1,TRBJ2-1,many,TGCGCCAGCAGCCCAACAGGGGGGAGAGGCAATGAGCAGTTCTTC,CASSPTGGRGNEQFF
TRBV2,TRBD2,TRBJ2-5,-,TGTGCCAGCAGGGCGACTAGCTCGGAGGAGCAGTACTTC,CASRATSSEEQYF
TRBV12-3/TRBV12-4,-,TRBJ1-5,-,TGTGCCAGCAGTTCCCCCGGGTGGGGCATTCAGCCCCAGCATTTT,CASSSPGWGIQPQHF
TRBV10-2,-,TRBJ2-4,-,TGCGCCAGCAGCGAGGGGGTGTACATTCAGTACTTC,CASSEGVYIQYF
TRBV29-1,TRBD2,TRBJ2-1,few,TGCAGCGTTGAATCGGGGGGTCGTTACAATGAGCAGTTCTTC,CSVESGGRYNEQFF
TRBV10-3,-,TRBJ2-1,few,TGTGCCATCAGAGAGCCGGGACTCTCAAGAAATGAGCAGTTCTTC,CAIREPGLSRNEQFF
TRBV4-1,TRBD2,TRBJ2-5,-,TGCGCCAGCAGCCAGGGGACTAGCCCTGAGACCCAGTACTTC,CASSQGTSPETQYF
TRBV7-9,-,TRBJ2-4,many,TGTGCCAGCTCCCCCCAAAACATTCAGTACTTC,CASSPQNIQYF
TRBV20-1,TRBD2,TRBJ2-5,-,TGCAGTGCTAGATTCGGCGGGGGGCGGGGTAAAGAGACCCAGTACTTC,CSARFGGGRGKETQYF
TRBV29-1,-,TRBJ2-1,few,TGCAGCGTTGTTCCCGGAAATGAGCAGTTCTTC,CSVVPGNEQFF
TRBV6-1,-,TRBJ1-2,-,TGTGCCAGCAGCGGCTTGGGGGTAGGGGGCTACACCTTC,CASSGLGVGGYTF
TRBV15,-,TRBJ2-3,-,TGTGCCACCAGCAGTCACCGGGAACGCACAGATACGCAGTATTTT,CATSSHRERTDTQYF
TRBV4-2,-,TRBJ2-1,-,TGTGCCAGCAGCCGCATCCAGAGTAACAATGAGCAGTTCTTC,CASSRIQSNNEQFF
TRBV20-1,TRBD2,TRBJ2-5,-,TGCAGTGCTGGAGCGGGGGGCCGAGAGACCCAGTATTTC,CSAGAGGRETQYF
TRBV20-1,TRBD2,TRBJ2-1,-,TGCAGTGCCGATCCTTGGACTAGCGGGAACTACAATGAGCAGTTCTTC,CSADPWTSGNYNEQFF
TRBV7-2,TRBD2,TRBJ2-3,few,TGTGCCAGCAGCTTGGATCTGACTAGCGGGAAATCAGATACGCAGTATTTT,CASSLDLTSGKSDTQYF
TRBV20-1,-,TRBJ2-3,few,TGCAGTGCTAGGAGGGACTCCACAGATACGCAGTATTTT,CSARRDSTDTQYF
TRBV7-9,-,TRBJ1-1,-,TGTACCAGCAGCTTACCCCCGGGGGCGGACACTGAAGCTTTCTTT,CTSSLPPGADTEAFF
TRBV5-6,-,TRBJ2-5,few,TGTGCCAGCAGCTTGGCGGCGACAGGCTTAGCAGAGACCCAGTACTTC,CASSLAATGLAETQYF
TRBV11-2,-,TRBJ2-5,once,TGTGCCAGCAGCTTAGTGCCTAGCGTCCATACCCAGTACTTC,CASSLVPSVHTQYF
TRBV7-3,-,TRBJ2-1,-,TGTGCCAGCAGCTTAACAATGGGGCGGAACGCATACAATGAGCAGTTCTTC,CASSLTMGRNAYNEQFF
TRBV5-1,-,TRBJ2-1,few,TGCGCCAGCAGCTTCCAGTACAATGAGCAGTTCTTC,CASSFQYNEQFF
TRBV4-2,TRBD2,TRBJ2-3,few,TGTGCCAGCAGCCAAGATGGAACAGCGGGAGTTACAGATACGCAGTATTTT,CASSQDGTAGVTDTQYF
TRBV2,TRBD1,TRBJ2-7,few,TGTGCCAGCAGAGGGGAGACAGGGCCCCACGAGCAGTACTTC,CASRGETGPHEQYF
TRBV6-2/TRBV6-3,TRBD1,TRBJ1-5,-,TGTGCCAGCAGTTACCTAACGACAGGGGTTAGCAATCAGCCCCAGCATTTT,CASSYLTTGVSNQPQHF
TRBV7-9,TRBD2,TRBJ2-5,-,TGTGCCAGCAGCTTAGTAGGCGGGAGGGGAGAGACCCAGTACTTC,CASSLVGGRGETQYF
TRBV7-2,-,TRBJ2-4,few,TGTGCCAGCAGCTTAGGGGGGGACATTCAGTACTTC,CASSLGGDIQYF
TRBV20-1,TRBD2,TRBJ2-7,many,TGCAGTGCTACCACCCCTCGGGCGGGAGTGAGGTCCTACGAGCAGTACTTC,CSATTPRAGVRSYEQYF
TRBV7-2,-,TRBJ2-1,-,TGTGCCAGCAGCGGAGGGCCAAGGCCACATGAGCAGTTCTTC,CASSGGPRPHEQFF
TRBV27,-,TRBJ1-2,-,TGTGCCAGCAGTTTAGGTCGCTATTATGGCTACACCTTC,CASSLGRYYGYTF
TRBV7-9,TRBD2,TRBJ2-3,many,TGTGCCAGCAGCTCTAGCGGGAGAACAGATACGCAGTATTTT,CASSSSGRTDTQYF
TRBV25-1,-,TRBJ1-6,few,TGTGCCACCGGGGGGGGCCAGGGGAATTCACCCCTCCACTTT,CATGGGQGNSPLHF
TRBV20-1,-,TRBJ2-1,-,TGCAGTGCTAGGGTTCCTCGGGGTGAGCAGTTCTTC,CSARVPRGEQFF
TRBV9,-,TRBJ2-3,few,TGTGCCAGCAGCGTAGGACGGGCTAGCGGCACAGATACGCAGTATTTT,CASSVGRASGTDTQYF
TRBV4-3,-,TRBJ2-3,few,TGCGCCAGCAGCCAAGAGCCCAGCGGCAGCACAGATACGCAGTATTTT,CASSQEPSGSTDTQYF
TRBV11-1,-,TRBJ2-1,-,TGTGCCAGCAGCGCCACCCGGGCCGGGAACAATGAGCAGTTCTTC,CASSATRAGNNEQFF
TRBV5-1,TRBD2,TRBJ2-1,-,TGCGCCAGCAGCTTGGGAGGGACTAGCGTCAATGAGCAGTTCTTC,CASSLGGTSVNEQFF
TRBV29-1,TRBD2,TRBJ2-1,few,TGCAGCGTTGAACCAGCGGGAGGATACAATGAGCAGTTCTTC,CSVEPAGGYNEQFF
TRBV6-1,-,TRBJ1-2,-,TGTGCCAGCAGTGAGCAAGTCCACTATGGCTACACCTTC,CASSEQVHYGYTF
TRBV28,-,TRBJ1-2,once,TGTGCCAGCACCCGATGGGGGGTAGGCTATGGCTACACCTTC,CASTRWGVGYGYTF
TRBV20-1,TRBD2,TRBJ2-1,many,TGCAGTGCCACTCCATCTAGGAGGGGACTAGCGGGGGCCCTATACAATGAGCAGTTCTTC,CSATPSRRGLAGALYNEQFF
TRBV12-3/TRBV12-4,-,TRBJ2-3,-,TGTGCAGACAGGACAGCTAGCACAGATACGCAGTATTTT,CADRTASTDTQYF
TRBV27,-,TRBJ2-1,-,TGTGCCAGCAGTCACAGGCGAGAGACCCAGTTCTTC,CASSHRRETQFF
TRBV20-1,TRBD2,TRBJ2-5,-,TGCAGTGCTCAACCTCCGACTAGCGGGGGGGGAATAAACCAAGAGACCCAGTACTTC,CSAQPPTSGGGINQETQYF
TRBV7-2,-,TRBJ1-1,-,TGTGCCAGCAGCTTGAGGGAAATTGAAGCTTTCTTT,CASSLREIEAFF
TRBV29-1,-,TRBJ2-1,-,TGCAGCGTTGAAGAACTAGAGGCATTAAAAAATGAGCAGTTCTTC,CSVEELEALKNEQFF
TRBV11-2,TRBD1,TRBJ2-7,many,TGTGCCAGCAGCGCCGGGACAGGGAACTACGAGCAGTACTTC,CASSAGTGNYEQYF
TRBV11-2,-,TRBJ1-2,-,TGTGCCAGCAGCTTTCCAGTTGGCTATGGCTACACCTTC,CASSFPVGYGYTF
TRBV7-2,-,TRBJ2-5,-,TGTGCCAGCAGCTCCGACGCAAACCAAGAGACCCAGTACTTC,CASSSDANQETQYF
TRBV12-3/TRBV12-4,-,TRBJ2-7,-,TGTGCCAGCAGTTTAGGGCGGGTCCAGGGTCACGAGCAGTACTTC,CASSLGRVQGHEQYF
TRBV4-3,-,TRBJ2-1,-,TGCGCCAGCAGCCAAGATCCTAGCGTACTCAATGAGCAGTTCTTC,CASSQDPSVLNEQFF
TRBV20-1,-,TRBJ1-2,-,TGCAGTGCAACGGGGGTTGACTATGGCTACACCTTC,CSATGVDYGYTF
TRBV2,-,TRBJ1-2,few,TGTGCCAGCAGCCCCCTCGGTCCCAAGCTGGGCTATGGCTACACCTTC,CASSPLGPKLGYGYTF
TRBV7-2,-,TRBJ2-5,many,TGTGCCAGCAGCTCCTCCCCGGGGGAGACCCAGTACTTC,CASSSSPGETQYF